This is a list of T cell receptor beta chains from one sample in a study of regulatory T cells in long-lasting Graves disease. One entry per CDR3 protein results from TCRdb running MiXCR on the multiplex PCR reads. The sample shows about 660,000 distinct CDR3 sequences, around 32% of them seen only once. The sample was peripheral blood mononuclear cells (PBMCs), taken when the disease was refractory, from a patient treated with antithyroid drugs. These receptors were collected from a female donor with Graves disease. CDR3s include the opening cysteine and the closing phenylalanine or tryptophan. Fields, in order: CDR3 length, clone size, J gene, D gene, V gene, CDR3 protein, CDR3 DNA. The D gene is left open where the match is weak. The size entry is marked missing in some rows and otherwise reads once, few, many or a size class.

length: 17
size: -
J: TRBJ1-3
D: -
V: TRBV7-8
CDR3: CASSPGRTLISGNTIYF
DNA: TGTGCCAGCAGCCCCGGACGGACCCTAATCTCTGGAAACACCATATATTTT

length: 13
size: -
J: TRBJ1-5
D: -
V: TRBV30
CDR3: CAWSKGGNQPQHF
DNA: TGTGCCTGGAGTAAGGGTGGCAATCAGCCCCAGCATTTT

length: 13
size: -
J: TRBJ1-4
D: TRBD1
V: TRBV29-1
CDR3: CSVGQRLNEKLFF
DNA: TGCAGCGTGGGACAGAGGTTAAATGAAAAACTGTTTTTT

length: 15
size: few
J: TRBJ1-1
D: -
V: TRBV20-1
CDR3: CSARDPPDMSTEAFF
DNA: TGCAGTGCTAGAGATCCCCCCGACATGTCCACTGAAGCTTTCTTT

length: 13
size: many
J: TRBJ1-1
D: TRBD1
V: TRBV20-1
CDR3: CSAQGGGNTEAFF
DNA: TGCAGTGCTCAGGGGGGGGGGAACACTGAAGCTTTCTTT

length: 15
size: many
J: TRBJ1-5
D: -
V: TRBV28
CDR3: CASSLGPPRNQPQHF
DNA: TGTGCCAGCAGTTTAGGCCCCCCACGCAATCAGCCCCAGCATTTT

length: 16
size: -
J: TRBJ1-1
D: -
V: TRBV14
CDR3: CASSQDIGGMNTEAFF
DNA: TGTGCCAGCAGCCAAGATATTGGAGGGATGAACACTGAAGCTTTCTTT

length: 19
size: -
J: TRBJ1-4
D: -
V: TRBV6-1
CDR3: CASSQKTGLGYATNEKLFF
DNA: TGTGCCAGCAGTCAAAAGACAGGTCTAGGTTATGCAACTAATGAAAAACTGTTTTTT

length: 14
size: -
J: TRBJ2-2
D: -
V: TRBV11-2
CDR3: CASSLVAQSGELLF
DNA: TGTGCCAGCAGCTTAGTAGCACAGTCCGGGGAGCTGCTTTTT

length: 15
size: few
J: TRBJ2-7
D: -
V: TRBV5-1
CDR3: CASSLGTFALNEQYF
DNA: TGCGCCAGCAGCCTCGGGACCTTCGCCCTTAACGAGCAGTACTTC

length: 14
size: once
J: TRBJ1-2
D: -
V: TRBV27
CDR3: CASSLSSGASGYTF
DNA: TGTGCCAGCAGTTTATCGTCCGGGGCGAGCGGCTACACCTTC

length: 14
size: many
J: TRBJ1-1
D: TRBD1
V: TRBV29-1
CDR3: CSVDWTGGTGQAFF
DNA: TGCAGCGTCGATTGGACAGGAGGCACCGGGCAAGCTTTCTTT

length: 14
size: -
J: TRBJ1-1
D: TRBD1
V: TRBV29-1
CDR3: CGVEVQGMNTEAFF
DNA: TGCGGCGTTGAGGTACAGGGGATGAACACTGAAGCTTTCTTT

length: 19
size: -
J: TRBJ1-2
D: TRBD1
V: TRBV5-1
CDR3: CASSSQPTGAQYPNYGYTF
DNA: TGCGCCAGCAGCTCCCAGCCGACAGGGGCCCAATACCCCAACTATGGCTACACCTTC

length: 14
size: many
J: TRBJ1-1
D: -
V: TRBV6-1
CDR3: CASSRGQLNTEAFF
DNA: TGTGCCAGCAGTCGTGGACAGCTAAACACTGAAGCTTTCTTT

length: 14
size: -
J: TRBJ2-7
D: -
V: TRBV7-9
CDR3: CASSGTTTFYEQYF
DNA: TGTGCCAGCAGCGGGACGACGACTTTCTACGAGCAGTACTTC

length: 14
size: -
J: TRBJ1-2
D: -
V: TRBV7-9
CDR3: CASSHTGIRYGYTF
DNA: TGTGCCAGCAGCCACACAGGAATCCGCTATGGCTACACCTTC

length: 13
size: -
J: TRBJ2-5
D: -
V: TRBV7-2
CDR3: CASSLDPEETQYF
DNA: TGTGCCAGCAGCTTGGATCCGGAAGAGACCCAGTACTTC

length: 14
size: many
J: TRBJ2-5
D: -
V: TRBV12-3/TRBV12-4
CDR3: CASSPGQLVETQYF
DNA: TGTGCCAGCAGTCCAGGACAGCTTGTCGAGACCCAGTACTTC

length: 15
size: few
J: TRBJ1-1
D: -
V: TRBV15
CDR3: CATSRDVGGYTEAFF
DNA: TGTGCCACCAGCAGAGATGTGGGGGGATACACTGAAGCTTTCTTT

length: 16
size: -
J: TRBJ2-5
D: -
V: TRBV7-6
CDR3: CVSRKDASSLSETQYF
DNA: TGTGTCAGCAGAAAAGACGCAAGCTCCCTTTCGGAGACCCAGTACTTC

length: 15
size: few
J: TRBJ2-7
D: TRBD1
V: TRBV6-1
CDR3: CASSAMGTGSYEQYF
DNA: TGTGCCAGCAGTGCCATGGGGACAGGCTCCTACGAGCAGTACTTC

length: 14
size: -
J: TRBJ1-1
D: -
V: TRBV5-1
CDR3: CASSEALKNTEAFF
DNA: TGCGCCAGCTCAGAGGCACTGAAGAACACTGAAGCTTTCTTT

length: 13
size: few
J: TRBJ1-1
D: -
V: TRBV29-1
CDR3: CSVDRTAGTEAFF
DNA: TGCAGCGTTGATCGTACGGCAGGGACTGAAGCTTTCTTT

length: 15
size: -
J: TRBJ1-1
D: -
V: TRBV6-5
CDR3: CASSYSEGVGTEAFF
DNA: TGTGCCAGCAGTTACTCTGAGGGGGTCGGGACTGAAGCTTTCTTT

length: 16
size: few
J: TRBJ2-7
D: -
V: TRBV6-1
CDR3: CASSEPPQAGVNEQYF
DNA: TGTGCCAGCAGTGAACCCCCGCAAGCGGGTGTTAACGAGCAGTACTTC

length: 16
size: few
J: TRBJ1-2
D: TRBD1
V: TRBV2
CDR3: CASSWRGLGTSDGYTF
DNA: TGTGCCAGCAGTTGGAGGGGGCTTGGTACGAGCGATGGCTACACCTTC

length: 13
size: few
J: TRBJ1-5
D: TRBD1
V: TRBV6-1
CDR3: CASSGTGGQPQHF
DNA: TGTGCCAGCAGTGGGACAGGGGGACAGCCCCAGCATTTT

length: 14
size: -
J: TRBJ1-3
D: TRBD1
V: TRBV7-2
CDR3: CASSFGTAGNTIYF
DNA: TGTGCCAGCAGCTTCGGGACAGCTGGAAACACCATATATTTT

length: 15
size: few
J: TRBJ2-7
D: TRBD2
V: TRBV10-3
CDR3: CAITSQAGASYEQYF
DNA: TGTGCCATCACATCCCAAGCGGGAGCGTCCTACGAGCAGTACTTC

length: 14
size: many
J: TRBJ1-2
D: TRBD1
V: TRBV28
CDR3: CASSLQGQGFGYTF
DNA: TGTGCCAGCAGTCTCCAAGGACAGGGTTTCGGCTACACCTTC

length: 11
size: few
J: TRBJ2-2
D: -
V: TRBV6-1
CDR3: CASSPNRELFF
DNA: TGTGCCAGCAGTCCAAACCGGGAGCTGTTTTTT

length: 14
size: once
J: TRBJ2-7
D: TRBD2
V: TRBV9
CDR3: CASSELANAYEQYF
DNA: TGTGCCAGCAGCGAACTAGCGAACGCCTACGAGCAGTACTTC

length: 16
size: few
J: TRBJ1-2
D: -
V: TRBV15
CDR3: CATSRDPRDPNYGYTF
DNA: TGTGCCACCAGCAGAGACCCCAGAGACCCTAACTATGGCTACACCTTC

length: 12
size: -
J: TRBJ2-2
D: -
V: TRBV3-1
CDR3: CASSQAVGELFF
DNA: TGTGCCAGCAGCCAAGCCGTCGGGGAGCTGTTTTTT

length: 12
size: -
J: TRBJ2-7
D: -
V: TRBV12-3/TRBV12-4
CDR3: CASSLVRVEQYF
DNA: TGTGCCAGCAGTTTAGTCAGGGTCGAGCAGTACTTC

length: 15
size: few
J: TRBJ2-3
D: -
V: TRBV28
CDR3: CASSFSAGRPDTQYF
DNA: TGTGCCAGCAGTTTTTCCGCGGGAAGACCAGATACGCAGTATTTT

length: 15
size: -
J: TRBJ1-2
D: -
V: TRBV6-1
CDR3: CASTPTRTSGYGYTF
DNA: TGTGCCAGCACCCCCACTCGGACGTCGGGCTATGGCTACACCTTC

length: 16
size: -
J: TRBJ1-5
D: -
V: TRBV3-1
CDR3: CASSQDLPRDGQPQHF
DNA: TGTGCCAGCAGCCAAGATCTTCCCAGGGACGGTCAGCCCCAGCATTTT

length: 15
size: -
J: TRBJ2-2
D: TRBD1
V: TRBV6-1
CDR3: CASRDTGANTGELFF
DNA: TGTGCCAGCAGGGATACAGGGGCGAACACCGGGGAGCTGTTTTTT

length: 16
size: few
J: TRBJ1-6
D: -
V: TRBV15
CDR3: CATSRATGDGSSPLHF
DNA: TGTGCCACCAGCAGAGCGACCGGGGATGGGAGTTCACCCCTCCACTTT

length: 11
size: many
J: TRBJ2-2
D: -
V: TRBV6-1
CDR3: CASSRAGELFF
DNA: TGTGCCAGCAGTCGAGCGGGGGAGCTGTTTTTT

length: 13
size: -
J: TRBJ2-7
D: TRBD1
V: TRBV29-1
CDR3: CSVEPGTGDEQYF
DNA: TGCAGCGTGGAACCCGGGACAGGGGACGAGCAGTACTTC

length: 14
size: many
J: TRBJ2-7
D: -
V: TRBV6-1
CDR3: CASSGRGRTYEQYF
DNA: TGTGCCAGCAGCGGGAGAGGGAGAACCTACGAGCAGTACTTC

length: 13
size: -
J: TRBJ1-6
D: -
V: TRBV3-1
CDR3: CASSQVSNSPLHF
DNA: TGTGCCAGCAGCCAAGTCTCGAATTCACCCCTCCACTTT

length: 15
size: -
J: TRBJ2-1
D: TRBD2
V: TRBV12-3/TRBV12-4
CDR3: CASSRRTSGSDEQFF
DNA: TGTGCCAGCAGTCGGCGGACTAGCGGGAGCGATGAGCAGTTCTTC

length: 15
size: many
J: TRBJ2-5
D: -
V: TRBV12-3/TRBV12-4
CDR3: CASSWGSGTKETQYF
DNA: TGTGCCAGCAGTTGGGGATCTGGGACAAAAGAGACCCAGTACTTC

length: 17
size: -
J: TRBJ1-3
D: -
V: TRBV7-6
CDR3: CASSLYGRLDSGNTIYF
DNA: TGTGCCAGCAGCTTATATGGCAGATTAGACTCTGGAAACACCATATATTTT

length: 14
size: -
J: TRBJ1-1
D: -
V: TRBV9
CDR3: CASSVAFGNTEAFF
DNA: TGTGCCAGCAGCGTAGCTTTTGGGAACACTGAAGCTTTCTTT

length: 15
size: few
J: TRBJ1-1
D: -
V: TRBV6-1
CDR3: CASSSQGRMNTEAFF
DNA: TGTGCCAGCAGCAGCCAGGGCCGAATGAACACTGAAGCTTTCTTT

length: 15
size: once
J: TRBJ2-3
D: TRBD2
V: TRBV20-1
CDR3: CSASPGRAFIDTQYF
DNA: TGCAGTGCTAGTCCCGGGAGGGCGTTTATAGATACGCAGTATTTT

length: 14
size: few
J: TRBJ1-2
D: TRBD1
V: TRBV30
CDR3: CAWSLGRGGYGYTF
DNA: TGTGCCTGGAGTCTAGGCAGGGGGGGCTATGGCTACACCTTC